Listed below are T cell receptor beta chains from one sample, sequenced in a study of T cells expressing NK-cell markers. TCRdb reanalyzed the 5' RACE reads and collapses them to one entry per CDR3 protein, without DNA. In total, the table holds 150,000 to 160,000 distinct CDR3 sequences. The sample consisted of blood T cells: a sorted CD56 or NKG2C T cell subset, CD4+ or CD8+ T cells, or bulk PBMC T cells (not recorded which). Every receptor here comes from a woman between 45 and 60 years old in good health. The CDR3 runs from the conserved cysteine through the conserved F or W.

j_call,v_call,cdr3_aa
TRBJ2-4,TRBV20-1,CSARTGIRDIQYF
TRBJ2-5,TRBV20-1,CSARDRLAGSDRETQYF
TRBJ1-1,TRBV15,CATSRALLNTEAFF
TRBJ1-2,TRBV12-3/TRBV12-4,CASSLESGGASGYTF
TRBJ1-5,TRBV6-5,CASSLGDRNQPQHF
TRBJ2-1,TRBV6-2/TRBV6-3,CASKGGVGDEQFF
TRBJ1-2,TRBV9,CASSEVSTGGYFGYTF
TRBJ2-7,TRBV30,CAWSPGQGGYEQYF
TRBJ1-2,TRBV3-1,CASSYRQAVFYGYTF
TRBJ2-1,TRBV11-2,CASSSRAAYEQFF
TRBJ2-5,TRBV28,CASREEAGFETQYF
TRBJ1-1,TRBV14,CASRRAGTPEAFF
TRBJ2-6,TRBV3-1,CASSRSKGIILGANVLTF
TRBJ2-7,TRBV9,CASSVEVGREQYF
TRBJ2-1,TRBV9,CASSVDELAGGIGNEQFF
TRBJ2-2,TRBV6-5,CASSYTRLAGNTGELFF
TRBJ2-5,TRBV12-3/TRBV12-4,CASSPGLAGMKETQYF
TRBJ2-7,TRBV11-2,CASSLGLGGSYEQYF
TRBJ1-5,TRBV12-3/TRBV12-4,CASSPEIYSNQPQHF
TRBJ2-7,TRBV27,CASSELAEGFAYEQYF
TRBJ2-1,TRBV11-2,CASSLLVSYNEQFF
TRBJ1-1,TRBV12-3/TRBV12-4,CASSWGQTEAFF
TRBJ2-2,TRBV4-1,CASSQGDWNTGELFF
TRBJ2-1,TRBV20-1,CSARSQRETYNEQFF
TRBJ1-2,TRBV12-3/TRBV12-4,CASSSDPGVGYTF
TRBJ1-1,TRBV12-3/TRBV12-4,CATRQGLNTEAFF
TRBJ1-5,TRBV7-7,CASSLEVDQPQHF
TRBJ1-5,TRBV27,CASSSLTGSQPQHF
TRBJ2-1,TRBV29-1,CSVDNVPGLNNEQFF
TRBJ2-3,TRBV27,CASSLSSLGDTQYF
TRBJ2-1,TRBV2,CASSAGTRDENLNEQFF
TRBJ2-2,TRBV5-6,CASSLEGGLGTGELFF
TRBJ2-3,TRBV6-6,CATSGLTGDTQYF